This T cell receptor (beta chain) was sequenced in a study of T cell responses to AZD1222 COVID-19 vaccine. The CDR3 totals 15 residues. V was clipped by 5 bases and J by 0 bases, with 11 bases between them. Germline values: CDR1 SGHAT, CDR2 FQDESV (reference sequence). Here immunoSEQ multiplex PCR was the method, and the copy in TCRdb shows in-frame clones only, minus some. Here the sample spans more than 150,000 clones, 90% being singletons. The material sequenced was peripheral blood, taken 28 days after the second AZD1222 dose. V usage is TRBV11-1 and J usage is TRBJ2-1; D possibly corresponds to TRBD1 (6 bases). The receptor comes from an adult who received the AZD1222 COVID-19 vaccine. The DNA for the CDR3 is TGTGCCAGCAGCCAGAGGGGGAGCTCCTACAATGAGCAGTTCTTC. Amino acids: CASSQRGSSYNEQFF.